The entry below describes one T cell receptor (beta chain). This record comes from a study of sequential checkpoint blockade in melanoma. TCRdb's table, derived via immunoSEQ multiplex PCR, lists solely in-frame clones and lacks some. The profile shows approximately 10,000 clones, 60% to 80% of them singletons. Sample treatment: randomized to nivolumab then ipilimumab (arm A) or the reverse (arm B). The germline V gene encodes CDR1 MNHEY and CDR2 SMNVEV (reference sequence). The CDR3 covers 15 residues. V was trimmed by 2 bases and J by 0 bases, leaving 11 bases between them. V usage is TRBV27 and J usage is TRBJ2-7; unclear D gene. Sequenced here: CD8+ T cells sorted from blood (inferred from file names), sampled from a patient given nivolumab and ipilimumab in sequence. The sequence was obtained from a human donor with melanoma. The CDR3 reads CASSLVVGSSYEQYF. The CDR3 bases are TGTGCCAGCAGTTTAGTTGTGGGCAGCTCCTACGAGCAGTACTTC.